One and the same sample provided the 19 T cell receptor beta chains below, sequenced in a study of T cells in localized non-small cell lung cancer. The data were produced by immunoSEQ multiplex PCR, yet TCRdb's version contains in-frame clones alone and is incomplete. This table has 1,200 or so clones, 25% appearing once. Sequences were derived from normal lung tissue next to the tumor, sampled before any cancer treatment. Receptors originate from a male donor aged 60 or over with stage I lung adenocarcinoma.

This clone came up a few times. The V gene is TRBV19, the J gene TRBJ2-3; TRBD2 matches at 7 bases. CDR3 length: 13 residues. The V segment lost 6 bases and the J segment 8 bases; nucleotides outside the gene matches: 8. The germline CDR1 and CDR2 sequences are LNHDA and SQIVND (reference sequence). The CDR3 bases are TGTGCCAGTAGACCGGGGGGAGGAAGTACGCAGTATTTT. Translation gives CASRPGGGSTQYF.

The chain carries TRBV18 and TRBJ2-7, with TRBD1 matching over 11 bases. Germline loops: CDR1 KGHSH, CDR2 LQKENI. This CDR3 is 15 amino acids long. With V trimmed by 0 bases and J by 2 bases, 0 bases remained unmatched. CDR3 loop: CASSPPGQGAYEQYF. Written as DNA, the CDR3 is TGTGCCAGCTCACCACCGGGACAGGGGGCCTACGAGCAGTACTTC. The variable domain in full, completed from reference TRBV18 and TRBJ2-7, reads NAGVMQNPRHLVRRRGQEARLRCSPMKGHSHVYWYRQLPEEGLKFMVYLQKENIIDESGMPKERFSAEFPKEGPSILRIQQVVRGDSAAYFCASSPPGQGAYEQYFGPGTRLTVT.

V gene TRBV19 combines with J gene TRBJ1-1; maybe TRBD1 (5 bases). CDR3 length: 13 residues. CDR1 is LNHDA, CDR2 SQIVND, per germline (reference sequence). Trimming took off 5 bases at V and 3 bases at J, with 10 bases between the two ends. The CDR3 nucleotides are TGTGCCAGTAGTCTGCGGGGGGACACTGAAGCTTTCTTT. This translates into CASSLRGDTEAFF.

The rearrangement links TRBV6-8 to TRBJ2-2; possible D gene TRBD1, 6 bases. The germline CDR1 and CDR2 sequences are MNHGY and SAAAGT. Trimming shortened V by 5 bases and J by 7 bases, and 14 bases separated the two germline ends. This CDR3 region has 14 residues. The CDR3 loop reads CASSLRGNSGELFF. Here the CDR3 DNA reads TGTGCCAGCAGTCTCAGGGGTAATAGCGGGGAGCTGTTTTTT.

In this sample, this clone turned up a few times. As DNA, the CDR3 is TGTGCCAGCACGTACTGGCAGGGGGGCACTGAAGCTTTCTTT. Translation gives CASTYWQGGTEAFF. This chain joins TRBV28 and TRBJ1-1; 7 bases fit TRBD1. After removal of 7 bases from V and 4 bases from J, the junction contained 9 bases not matched to a gene. This CDR3 contains 14 residues. Germline V gene lookup returns CDR1 MDHEN and CDR2 SYDVKM. The full variable domain, rest sourced from reference TRBV28 and TRBJ1-1, is DVKVTQSSRYLVKRTGEKVFLECVQDMDHENMFWYRQDPGLGLRLIYFSYDVKMKEKGDIPEGYSVSREKKERFSLILESASTNQTSMYLCASTYWQGGTEAFFGQGTRLTVV.

CDR3 loop: CASSELRGASSTDTQYF. In nucleotides, the CDR3 is TGTGCCAGCAGTGAGTTAAGGGGGGCATCTAGCACAGATACGCAGTATTTT. The chain recombines TRBV6-8 with TRBJ2-3; either TRBD1 or TRBD2 may fit D (6 bases each). V lost 5 bases and J lost 0, with 18 bases in between. There are 17 residues in the CDR3. Germline V gene sequence: CDR1 MNHGY, CDR2 SAAAGT.

This chain joins TRBV11-3 and TRBJ2-3; 9 bases map to TRBD2. With 0 bases clipped from V and 4 bases from J, the junction kept 2 bases outside the gene matches. The CDR3 sequence is 15 residues long. Looked up from germline, CDR1 is SGHNT and CDR2 is YENEEA. The CDR3 loop is CASSLERLAADTQYF. The DNA of the CDR3 is TGTGCCAGCAGCTTAGAACGACTAGCGGCAGATACGCAGTATTTT.

The sample holds a few counts of this clone. The chain recombines TRBV18 with TRBJ1-4; no clear D. CDR1 KGHSH and CDR2 LQKENI come from the germline V gene. CDR3 size: 16 residues. V was cut by 1 base and J by 0 bases, with 9 bases left in between. CDR3: CASSPQPAATNEKLFF. The CDR3 DNA is TGTGCCAGCTCACCACAGCCGGCGGCAACTAATGAAAAACTGTTTTTT.

This clone was counted between two and nine times. This chain links TRBV6-8 with TRBJ1-2; 7 nucleotides match TRBD1. Germline V lookup: CDR1 MNHGY, CDR2 SAAAGT. J lost 6 bases, V lost 10 bases, and 11 bases had no gene match. The CDR3 is made up of 13 amino acids. Here the CDR3 DNA reads TGTGCCACCAACTGGGACAGAGGTGATGGCTACACCTTC. Translation gives CATNWDRGDGYTF.

This clone is medium-sized by share. The J gene is TRBJ1-2, the V gene TRBV10-3; D remains ambiguous. The CDR3 totals 14 residues. V lost 0 bases and J lost 4, with 9 bases in between. Germline CDR1 is ENHRY and CDR2 is SYGVKD. The chain's CDR3 is CAISESAGIYGYTF. CDR3 DNA sequence: TGTGCCATCAGTGAGTCCGCAGGTATCTATGGCTACACCTTC.

The chain uses TRBV15 and TRBJ2-7, with D hard to call. The germline CDR1 and CDR2 sequences are LNHNV and YYDKDF (reference sequence). The V end was cut by 6 bases, the J end by 1 base, with 19 bases between. This CDR3 has 16 amino acids. The CDR3 spells CATRDGKGPTSYEQYF. The DNA for the CDR3 is TGTGCCACCAGAGACGGTAAGGGCCCTACGTCCTACGAGCAGTACTTC.

V and J are TRBV18 and TRBJ1-3; perhaps TRBD1 as D (6 bases). The CDR3 runs to 16 residues. Trimming cost V 2 bases and J 7 bases, with 18 bases left between them. Germline V gene sequence: CDR1 KGHSH, CDR2 LQKENI. The CDR3 protein is CASSPSPKGVSNTIYF. CDR3 DNA: TGTGCCAGCTCACCAAGCCCGAAGGGGGTCTCGAACACCATATATTTT.

The V and J genes are TRBV6-8 and TRBJ2-1; 10 positions agree with TRBD2. Trimming took 5 bases from V and 13 from J; bases not matched to a gene: 11. CDR3 length: 14 amino acids. Germline-derived CDR1 and CDR2 are MNHGY and SAAAGT. CDR3 sequence reads: CASSLTIAGGYQFF. The CDR3, as DNA: TGTGCCAGCAGTCTAACCATAGCGGGAGGCTATCAGTTCTTC.

This clone was recorded once. The chain is built from TRBV19 and TRBJ2-7; 8 bases agree with TRBD1. Germline V gives CDR1 LNHDA, CDR2 SQIVND (reference sequence). CDR3 length equals 14 residues. The V segment lost 5 bases and the J segment 7 bases; nucleotides outside the gene matches: 10. CDR3 sequence: CASSLKQGAREQYF. In DNA, the CDR3 is TGTGCCAGTAGTTTGAAGCAGGGGGCTCGGGAGCAGTACTTC.

The chain carries TRBV15 and TRBJ1-5, with 11 bases matching TRBD1. Germline CDR1 LNHNV, CDR2 YYDKDF (reference sequence). The CDR3 length is 18 residues. J was trimmed by 3 bases and V by 0 bases; bases with no gene match: 7. In DNA form, the CDR3 reads TGTGCCACCAGCAGAGAGGACAGGGGGCCAGTATTCAATCAGCCCCAGCATTTT. Translated: CATSREDRGPVFNQPQHF.

The rearrangement joins TRBV9 to TRBJ2-7, with D tentatively TRBD2 (5 bases). This CDR3 has 14 amino acids. Germline CDR1 SGDLS, CDR2 YYNGEE. Between the trimmed V and J ends, which lost 5 bases and 3 bases, there was a span of 15 bases. CDR3 sequence: CASSESGGYYEQYF. The CDR3 DNA follows: TGTGCCAGCAGTGAATCAGGCGGGTACTACGAGCAGTACTTC.

A few counts support this clone. The chain uses TRBV6-8 and TRBJ1-1; maybe TRBD1 (5 bases). Germline-derived CDR1 and CDR2 are MNHGY and SAAAGT. V was clipped by 7 bases and J by 1 base, with 10 bases between them. CDR3 size: 13 residues. CDR3 DNA: TGTGCCAGCACCATGACAGAGAACACTGAAGCTTTCTTT. Amino acid sequence: CASTMTENTEAFF.

V and J are TRBV5-1 and TRBJ1-1; 9 nucleotides match TRBD1. CDR1 is SGHRS, CDR2 YFSETQ, per germline. The V and J ends lost 1 base and 6 bases, in that order; junction bases with no gene match: 10. This CDR3 is 16 amino acids long. For the CDR3, the DNA is TGCGCCAGCAGCTTGCGACCCGGACAGGGGTCCGCTGAAGCTTTCTTT. It yields the protein CASSLRPGQGSAEAFF. Full variable domain (rest looked up from reference TRBV5-1 and TRBJ1-1): KAGVTQTPRYLIKTRGQQVTLSCSPISGHRSVSWYQQTPGQGLQFLFEYFSETQRNKGNFPGRFSGRQFSNSRSEMNVSTLELGDSALYLCASSLRPGQGSAEAFFGQGTRLTVV.

The chain employs TRBV6-4 and TRBJ2-1; D is perhaps TRBD2 (6 bases). The CDR3 runs to 12 residues. Germline loops: CDR1 MRHNA, CDR2 SNTAGT. Trimming left V 8 bases short and J 6 bases short, with 11 bases between. CDR3 sequence (DNA): TGTGCCAGCCATCGGGGGAGCAATGAGCAGTTCTTC. Its translation is CASHRGSNEQFF.